Listed here are 32 T cell receptor beta chains from one sample, sequenced in a study of blood T cell repertoires in COVID-19. TCRdb's table, derived via immunoSEQ multiplex PCR, lists solely in-frame clones and lacks some. The sample lists 55,000 to 75,000 clones, approximately 80% occurring once. The sequencing input was peripheral blood. The receptors shown here come from a man older than 75 with active COVID-19.

The count of this clone is one. This sequence joins TRBV6-7 and TRBJ1-4; a possible D gene is TRBD1 (5 bases). TRBV6-7 is designated an ORF whose function remains uncertain. This CDR3 has 18 amino acids. V lost 2 bases to trimming and J lost 5 bases, with 21 bases between them. The DNA of the CDR3 is TGTGCCAGCAGTTACCCAGCAGGGTACCCCGGTGCAAATGAAAAACTGTTTTTT. Its translation is CASSYPAGYPGANEKLFF.

The chain joins TRBV29-1 to TRBJ2-4; TRBD2 might be the D (6 bases). Trimming took off 5 bases at V and 6 bases at J, with 17 bases between the two ends. Germline lookup yields CDR1 SQVTM and CDR2 ANQGSEA. The CDR3 covers 14 residues. Here the CDR3 reads CSVSTGGKGNIQYF. The CDR3 nucleotides are TGCAGCGTTAGCACAGGCGGGAAGGGAAACATTCAGTACTTC.

Notes on this clone: Within the sample, other DNA sequences also encode this same CDR3. This chain connects TRBV4-3 to TRBJ1-6; D unclear. The CDR3 runs 13 residues. Trimming cost V 0 bases and J 9 bases, with 6 bases left between them. CDR1 and CDR2 from the germline V gene are LGHNA and YSLEER. The CDR3 is CASSQDRGSPLHF. As DNA, the CDR3 is TGCGCCAGCAGCCAAGATCGGGGTTCACCCCTCCACTTT.

This chain uses TRBV11-3 with TRBJ2-3, with 13 bases matching TRBD2. This CDR3 contains 18 residues. Trimming removed 5 bases from V and 1 base from J; junction bases left unmatched: 9. From germline, CDR1 is SGHNT and CDR2 YENEEA. CDR3 bases: TGTGCCAGCAGCGGCGGACTAGCGGGAGAATTTGGCACAGATACGCAGTATTTT. Protein: CASSGGLAGEFGTDTQYF.

The chain's CDR3 is CASRLGDRVTGELFF. The CDR3 coding sequence is TGTGCCAGTAGGCTAGGGGACAGGGTCACCGGGGAGCTGTTTTTT. This sequence joins TRBV19 and TRBJ2-2; 9 positions agree with TRBD1. CDR3 length equals 15 residues. V gave up 6 bases and J gave up 4 bases; unmatched junction bases: 6. The germline CDR1 and CDR2 sequences are LNHDA and SQIVND (reference sequence).

This clone was counted a few times. The chain joins TRBV15 to TRBJ1-1, with 9 bases that match TRBD1. The CDR3 is made up of 15 amino acids. Trimming removed 6 bases from V and 5 bases from J; junction bases left unmatched: 10. The germline V gene encodes CDR1 LNHNV and CDR2 YYDKDF (reference sequence). The CDR3 region has the DNA TGTGCCACCAGAGAGGACAGGGGATTGGGGACTGAAGCTTTCTTT. This translates into CATREDRGLGTEAFF.

This clone was seen only once. The chain links TRBV14 to TRBJ2-1; 8 bases are shared with TRBD2. CDR3 length: 17 amino acids. Looked up from germline, CDR1 is SGHDN and CDR2 is FVKESK. The V gene end was trimmed by 0 bases and the J gene end by 4 bases; junction bases not matched to a gene: 8. CDR3 coding DNA: TGTGCCAGCAGCCAAGAAAGGGCGGGGGGCCGGTACAATGAGCAGTTCTTC. Its protein product is CASSQERAGGRYNEQFF.

DNA of the CDR3: TGTGCCAGTAGTAGCTTGGCTCTCGGAAACACCATATATTTT. It is translated as CASSSLALGNTIYF. The genes are TRBV19 and TRBJ1-3; D uncertain. Germline-derived CDR1 and CDR2 are LNHDA and SQIVND (reference sequence). V was cut by 4 bases and J by 4 bases, with 11 bases left in between. The CDR3 is made up of 14 amino acids. The full variable domain, in which reference TRBV19 and TRBJ1-3 provide the parts outside the CDR3, is DGGITQSPKYLFRKEGQNVTLSCEQNLNHDAMYWYRQDPGQGLRLIYYSQIVNDFQKGDIAEGYSVSREKKESFPLTVTSAQKNPTAFYLCASSSLALGNTIYFGEGSWLTVV.

This clone has ten or more counts. V and J are TRBV11-3 and TRBJ2-1, with D perhaps TRBD2 (5 bases). CDR1 and CDR2 from the germline V gene are SGHNT and YENEEA. This CDR3 is 14 amino acids long. V lost 4 bases to trimming and J lost 1 base, with 8 bases between them. The CDR3 DNA reads as TGTGCCAGCAGCTACCCGGGATCCTACAATGAGCAGTTCTTC. As protein: CASSYPGSYNEQFF.

V usage is TRBV15 and J usage is TRBJ1-3; no clear D. CDR3 size: 16 residues. In germline, CDR1 is LNHNV, CDR2 YYDKDF (reference sequence). V was clipped by 0 bases and J by 0 bases, with 9 bases between them. CDR3 loop: CATSRDRRFSGNTIYF. DNA of the CDR3: TGTGCCACCAGCAGAGATCGCAGATTCTCTGGAAACACCATATATTTT.

The rearrangement links TRBV9 to TRBJ2-7, with D tentatively TRBD2 (7 bases). Germline values: CDR1 SGDLS, CDR2 YYNGEE. Deletions cut 0 bases from V and 2 bases from J, with 12 bases between. The CDR3 is 15 residues long. CDR3 sequence reads: CASSVGEGGTYEQYF. Here the CDR3 DNA reads TGTGCCAGCAGCGTAGGAGAGGGGGGGACCTACGAGCAGTACTTC. The complete variable domain, with remaining parts taken from reference TRBV9 and TRBJ2-7, reads DSGVTQTPKHLITATGQRVTLRCSPRSGDLSVYWYQQSLDQGLQFLIQYYNGEERAKGNILERFSAQQFPDLHSELNLSSLELGDSALYFCASSVGEGGTYEQYFGPGTRLTVT.

The chain recombines TRBV7-2 with TRBJ2-2, with D perhaps matching TRBD2 (5 bases). V was shortened by 1 base and J by 7 bases, with 7 bases between the two germline ends. Germline CDR1 and CDR2: SGHTA and FQGNSA. The CDR3 sequence is 13 residues long. The DNA of the CDR3 is TGTGCCAGCAGCTTAGAGGCGGGCGGGGAGCTGTTTTTT. Translating gives CASSLEAGGELFF.

V is TRBV3-1 (or the pseudogene TRBV3-2) and J is TRBJ2-1; D is perhaps TRBD2 (6 bases). Germline V gene sequence: CDR1 LGHDT, CDR2 YNNKEL (reference sequence). V lost 1 base, J lost 1 base, and 14 bases lay in between. The CDR3 consists of 17 residues. The CDR3 DNA reads as TGTGCCAGCAGCCAAGGCGGGGTAATGCGGTCCTACAATGAGCAGTTCTTC. This gives the protein CASSQGGVMRSYNEQFF.

This clone was counted a single time. The genes are TRBV19 and TRBJ2-5; D possibly corresponds to TRBD2 (7 bases). Germline lookup yields CDR1 LNHDA and CDR2 SQIVND (reference sequence). The CDR3 loop spans 15 amino acids. V was trimmed by 3 bases and J by 0 bases, leaving 11 bases between them. CDR3 bases: TGTGCCAGTAGTATGGGGGGGACAAACCAAGAGACCCAGTACTTC. Protein: CASSMGGTNQETQYF. Variable domain in full (rest from reference TRBV19 and TRBJ2-5): DGGITQSPKYLFRKEGQNVTLSCEQNLNHDAMYWYRQDPGQGLRLIYYSQIVNDFQKGDIAEGYSVSREKKESFPLTVTSAQKNPTAFYLCASSMGGTNQETQYFGPGTRLLVL.

The CDR3 nucleotides are TGTGCCAGCAGCTTGGGTACACCAGGGGCCAACGTCCTGACTTTC. Its protein is CASSLGTPGANVLTF. The V and J genes are TRBV5-4 and TRBJ2-6; D unresolved. The CDR3 has 15 residues. The germline CDR1 and CDR2 sequences are SGHNT and YYREEE (reference sequence). The V end lost 0 bases, the J end lost 4 bases, and 8 bases lay between the germline ends. The whole variable domain, filled in from reference TRBV5-4 and TRBJ2-6, reads ETGVTQSPTHLIKTRGQQVTLRCSSQSGHNTVSWYQQALGQGPQFIFQYYREEENGRGNFPPRFSGLQFPNYSSELNVNALELDDSALYLCASSLGTPGANVLTFGAGSRLTVL.

The chain uses TRBV29-1 and TRBJ1-2; 7 bases map to TRBD1. J gave up 7 bases and V 6 bases, and 11 bases lay outside the gene matches. Germline V gene lookup returns CDR1 SQVTM and CDR2 ANQGSEA. This CDR3 region has 13 residues. CDR3 residues: CSVPGQYLRGYTF. The DNA of the CDR3 is TGCAGCGTCCCGGGACAGTATTTGCGTGGCTACACCTTC.

This clone has a single count. The chain uses TRBV7-2 and TRBJ2-7; 11 bases are shared with TRBD2. From germline, CDR1 is SGHTA and CDR2 FQGNSA. The CDR3 consists of 15 residues. The trim removed 1 base at V and 7 bases at J, leaving 6 bases unmatched. For the CDR3, the DNA is TGTGCCAGCAGCTTAGGGGGGACTAGCGGTGAAGAGCAGTACTTC. Translated, it gives CASSLGGTSGEEQYF.

The chain is built from TRBV7-2 and TRBJ2-7; 8 nucleotides agree with TRBD2. V trimming: 1 base; J trimming: 2 bases; junction bases outside the gene matches: 4. CDR3 size: 15 residues. Germline V lookup: CDR1 SGHTA, CDR2 FQGNSA. For the CDR3, the DNA is TGTGCCAGCAGCTTAGTTGGGACTAGGGCCTACGAGCAGTACTTC. Protein product: CASSLVGTRAYEQYF.

The gene calls are TRBV5-1 and TRBJ1-4; TRBD1 is a possible D gene (6 bases). This CDR3 has 14 amino acids. In germline, CDR1 is SGHRS, CDR2 YFSETQ. The V end lost 4 bases, the J end lost 7 bases, and 14 bases lay between the germline ends. CDR3 amino acids: CASSRTESSEKLFF. In DNA form, the CDR3 reads TGCGCCAGCAGCCGGACAGAGAGTAGTGAAAAACTGTTTTTT.

V and J are TRBV2 and TRBJ2-3; D is perhaps TRBD1 (7 bases). The V gene's germline CDR1 is SNHLY and CDR2 FYNNEI. CDR3 length: 14 residues. The V end was cut by 10 bases, the J end by 6 bases, with 20 bases between. Here the CDR3 DNA reads TGTGCCACCGGCGGGACAGTGATCCTGGATACGCAGTATTTT. Translating gives CATGGTVILDTQYF.

This sequence joins TRBV7-3 and TRBJ2-1, with 7 bases lining up with TRBD2. Germline CDR1 and CDR2: SGHTA and FQGTGA. V was clipped by 5 bases and J by 4 bases; unmatched bases: 5. The CDR3 length is 14 residues. The CDR3 is CASSLGGLYNEQFF. CDR3 DNA: TGTGCCAGCAGCCTCGGGGGGTTATACAATGAGCAGTTCTTC. Looking up the rest from reference TRBV7-3 and TRBJ2-1 gives the full variable domain: GAGVSQTPSNKVTEKGKYVELRCDPISGHTALYWYRQSLGQGPEFLIYFQGTGAADDSGLPNDRFFAVRPEGSVSTLKIQRTERGDSAVYLCASSLGGLYNEQFFGPGTRLTVL.

The chain recombines TRBV7-2 with TRBJ2-3, with TRBD1 matching 9 bases. After removal of 5 bases from V and 6 bases from J, the junction contained 6 bases not matched to a gene. Germline CDR1 reads SGHTA; CDR2 reads FQGNSA. The CDR3 covers 14 residues. The CDR3 bases are TGTGCCAGCAGCACAACAGGGGGCGCCGATACGCAGTATTTT. It is translated as CASSTTGGADTQYF.

The CDR3 region is CASSLDRGPHEQYF. The CDR3 nucleotides are TGCGCCAGCAGCTTGGACAGGGGGCCCCACGAGCAGTACTTC. The gene calls are TRBV5-1 and TRBJ2-7, with 9 positions matching TRBD1. With V trimmed by 0 bases and J by 5 bases, 3 bases remained unmatched. The CDR3 is 14 residues long. Germline lookup yields CDR1 SGHRS and CDR2 YFSETQ.

The V gene is TRBV7-8, the J gene TRBJ2-7; no definite D call. This CDR3 spans 15 amino acids. In germline, CDR1 is SGHVS, CDR2 FQNEAQ. The V and J ends lost 5 bases and 5 bases respectively, with 19 bases between them. Here the CDR3 reads CASSTNTVELNEQYF. In nucleotides, the CDR3 is TGTGCCAGCAGCACAAATACGGTGGAGCTCAACGAGCAGTACTTC.

This clone was seen a handful of times. The genes are TRBV5-4 and TRBJ1-2; D possibly corresponds to TRBD1 (6 bases). Germline V gene sequence: CDR1 SGHNT, CDR2 YYREEE (reference sequence). The CDR3 is 14 amino acids. V was cut by 3 bases and J by 4 bases, with 13 bases left in between. As DNA, the CDR3 is TGTGCCAGCAGCTCAAACCGGGACACCTATGGCTACACCTTC. Amino acids: CASSSNRDTYGYTF.

The chain uses TRBV6-1 and TRBJ1-5; TRBD1 might be the D (6 bases). Trimming took 0 bases from V and 8 from J, leaving 17 bases between them. The CDR3 covers 16 residues. CDR1 and CDR2 from the germline V gene are MNHNS and SASEGT. This chain's CDR3 is CASSEAGEQGRKPQHF. Written as DNA, the CDR3 is TGTGCCAGCAGTGAAGCAGGGGAACAGGGTAGGAAGCCCCAGCATTTT.

The chain links TRBV4-3 to TRBJ2-3; possibly TRBD1 for D (6 bases). The CDR3 totals 13 residues. Germline-derived CDR1 and CDR2 are LGHNA and YSLEER. Trimming took 2 bases from V and 5 from J, leaving 8 bases between them. The CDR3 nucleotides are TGCGCCAGCAGCCAAAAGGGACAAGATACGCAGTATTTT. Translated, it gives CASSQKGQDTQYF.

The chain uses TRBV3-1 (or the pseudogene TRBV3-2) and TRBJ1-2; D ambiguous. Germline CDR1 is LGHDT and CDR2 is YNNKEL (reference sequence). The V end was cut by 4 bases, the J end by 7 bases, with 10 bases between. This CDR3 is built from 12 residues. CDR3 nucleotides: TGTGCCAGCAGCCGCGGGAGGCGTGGCTACACCTTC. Encoded protein: CASSRGRRGYTF.

The chain couples TRBV9 to TRBJ1-1; no clear D. The CDR3 is made up of 12 amino acids. The V and J ends lost 0 bases and 7 bases respectively, with 7 bases between them. Per the germline V gene, CDR1 is SGDLS and CDR2 is YYNGEE. The DNA for the CDR3 is TGTGCCAGCAGCGTAGATTACGGTGAAGCTTTCTTT. Encoded protein: CASSVDYGEAFF.

The chain has TRBV3-1 (or the pseudogene TRBV3-2) and TRBJ1-5; D not resolved. The CDR3 covers 13 residues. V gave up 4 bases and J gave up 5 bases, with 9 bases separating them. Looked up from germline, CDR1 is LGHDT and CDR2 is YNNKEL (reference sequence). Written as DNA, the CDR3 is TGTGCCAGCAGCCGGGTCCGGGATCAGCCCCAGCATTTT. Protein sequence: CASSRVRDQPQHF.

The gene calls are TRBV11-2 and TRBJ2-1, with 10 positions matching TRBD2. From germline, CDR1 is SGHAT and CDR2 FQNNGV. V shed 1 base and J 2 bases; nucleotides not matched to a gene: 5. The CDR3 spans 17 residues. This CDR3 is CASSLVLLAGAYNEQFF. CDR3 sequence (DNA): TGTGCCAGCAGCTTAGTTCTCCTAGCGGGAGCCTACAATGAGCAGTTCTTC.

The rearrangement uses TRBV7-2 and TRBJ1-5, with D hard to call. The germline gives CDR1 SGHTA, CDR2 FQGNSA. This CDR3 is built from 15 residues. V dropped 3 bases and J dropped 0 bases, with 9 bases sitting between them. The CDR3 bases are TGTGCCAGCAGCTTCGACATAGATAGCAATCAGCCCCAGCATTTT. Translation: CASSFDIDSNQPQHF.